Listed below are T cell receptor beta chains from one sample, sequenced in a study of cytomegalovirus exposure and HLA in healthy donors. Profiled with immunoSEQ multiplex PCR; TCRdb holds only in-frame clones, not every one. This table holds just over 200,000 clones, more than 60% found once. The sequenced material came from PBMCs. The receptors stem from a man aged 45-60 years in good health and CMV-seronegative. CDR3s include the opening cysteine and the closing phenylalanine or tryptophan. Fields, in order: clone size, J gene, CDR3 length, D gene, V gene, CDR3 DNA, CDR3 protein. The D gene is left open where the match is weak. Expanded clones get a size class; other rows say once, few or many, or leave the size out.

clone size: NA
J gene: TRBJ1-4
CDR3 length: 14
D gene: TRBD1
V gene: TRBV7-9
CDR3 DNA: TGTGCCAGCAGCTTAGAGGACAGGGGCGAAAAACTGTTTTTT
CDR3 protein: CASSLEDRGEKLFF

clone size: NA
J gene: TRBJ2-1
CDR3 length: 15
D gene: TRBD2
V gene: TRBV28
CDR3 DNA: TGTGCCAGCAGTTCAGCGGGAGCGGTATTGAATGAGCAGTTCTTC
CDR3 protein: CASSSAGAVLNEQFF

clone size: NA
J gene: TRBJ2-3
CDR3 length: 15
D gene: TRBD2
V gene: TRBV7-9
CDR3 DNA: TGTGCCAGCAGCCGATTAGCGGGAGGGCTGGTTACGCAGTATTTT
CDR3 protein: CASSRLAGGLVTQYF

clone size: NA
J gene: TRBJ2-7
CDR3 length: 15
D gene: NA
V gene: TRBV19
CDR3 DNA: TGTGCCAGTAGTGAAGACAGTACGGGCTCCTACGAGCAGTACTTC
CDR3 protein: CASSEDSTGSYEQYF

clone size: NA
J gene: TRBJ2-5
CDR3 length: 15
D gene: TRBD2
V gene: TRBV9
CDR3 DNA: TGTGCCAGCAGCGCGAGGGGAGGGTCGTTGGAGACCCAGTACTTC
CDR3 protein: CASSARGGSLETQYF

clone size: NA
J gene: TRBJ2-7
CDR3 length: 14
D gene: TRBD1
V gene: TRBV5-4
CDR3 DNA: TGTGCCAGCAGCGTGGGACAGGGGGGCTACGAGCAGTACTTC
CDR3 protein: CASSVGQGGYEQYF

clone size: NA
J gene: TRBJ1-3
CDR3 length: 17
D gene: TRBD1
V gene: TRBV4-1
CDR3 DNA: TGCGCCAGCAGCGACGAAAAAGGGACAGCCTCTGGAAACACCATATATTTT
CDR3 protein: CASSDEKGTASGNTIYF

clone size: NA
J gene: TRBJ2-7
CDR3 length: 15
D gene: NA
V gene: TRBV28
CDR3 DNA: TGTGCCAGCAGTACACCCGGGACTGGGTCCTACGAGCAGTACTTC
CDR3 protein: CASSTPGTGSYEQYF

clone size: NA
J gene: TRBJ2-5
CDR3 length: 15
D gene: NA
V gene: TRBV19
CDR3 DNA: TGTGCCAGTAGTATAGTAGTCGGGATAGGGGAGACCCAGTACTTC
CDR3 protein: CASSIVVGIGETQYF

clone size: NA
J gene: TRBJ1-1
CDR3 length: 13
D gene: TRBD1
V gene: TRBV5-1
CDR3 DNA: TGCGCCAGCAGCCCCCGGACAGGGGGTGACGCTTTCTTT
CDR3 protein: CASSPRTGGDAFF

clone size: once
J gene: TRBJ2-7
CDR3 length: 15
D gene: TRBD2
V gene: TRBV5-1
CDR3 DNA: TGCGCCAGCAGCTTAATCACTAGCGGGAGCCGCGAGCAGTACTTC
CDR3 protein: CASSLITSGSREQYF

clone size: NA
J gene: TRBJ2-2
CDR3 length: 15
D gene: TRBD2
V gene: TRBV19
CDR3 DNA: TGTGCCAGTAGATCGGGGGGTACGAACACCGGGGAGCTGTTTTTT
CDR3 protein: CASRSGGTNTGELFF

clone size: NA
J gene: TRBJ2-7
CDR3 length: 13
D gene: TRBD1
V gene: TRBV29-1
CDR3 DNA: TGCAGCGTAGTGACAGGGGCCTCCTACGAGCAGTACTTC
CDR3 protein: CSVVTGASYEQYF

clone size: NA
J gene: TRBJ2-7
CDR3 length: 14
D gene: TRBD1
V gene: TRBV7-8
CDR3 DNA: TGTGCCAGCAGCTTATCGGGACAGTTATACGAGCAGTACTTC
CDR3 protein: CASSLSGQLYEQYF

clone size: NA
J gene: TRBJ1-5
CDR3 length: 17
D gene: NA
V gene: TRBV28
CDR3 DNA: TGTGCCAGCAGTTTATCGCGGGGTCCCCCAAACGGGCAGCCCCAGCATTTT
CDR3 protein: CASSLSRGPPNGQPQHF

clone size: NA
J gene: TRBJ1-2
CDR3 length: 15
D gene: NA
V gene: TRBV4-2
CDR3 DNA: TGTGCCAGCAGCCAAGAGGCGGGCGATCGGGGTGGCTACACCTTC
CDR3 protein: CASSQEAGDRGGYTF

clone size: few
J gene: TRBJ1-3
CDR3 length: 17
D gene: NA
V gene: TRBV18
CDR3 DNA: TGTGCCAGCTCACCACCGTTGACAGGCATCTCTGGAAACACCATATATTTT
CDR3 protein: CASSPPLTGISGNTIYF

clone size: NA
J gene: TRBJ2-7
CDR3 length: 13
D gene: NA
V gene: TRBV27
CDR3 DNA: TGTGCCAGCAGAGCTTCAGGGGTCTACGAGCAGTACTTC
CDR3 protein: CASRASGVYEQYF

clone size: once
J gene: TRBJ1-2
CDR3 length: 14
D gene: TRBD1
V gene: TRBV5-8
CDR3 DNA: TGTGCCAGCAGCTTCCGGGACAGGGACTATGGCTACACCTTC
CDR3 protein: CASSFRDRDYGYTF

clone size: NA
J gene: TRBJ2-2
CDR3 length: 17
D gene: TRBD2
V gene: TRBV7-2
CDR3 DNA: TGTGCCAGCAGCTTAAAGGTGGCGGGAGGGGGTACCGGGGAGCTGTTTTTT
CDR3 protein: CASSLKVAGGGTGELFF

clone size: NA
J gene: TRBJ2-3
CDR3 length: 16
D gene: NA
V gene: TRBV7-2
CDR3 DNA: TGTGCCAGCAGCTTAAGGCTTAGCGGAAGCACAGATACGCAGTATTTT
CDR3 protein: CASSLRLSGSTDTQYF

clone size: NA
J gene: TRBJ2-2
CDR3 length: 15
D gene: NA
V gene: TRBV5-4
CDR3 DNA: TGTGCCAGCAGCCTATTAGCATCGAACACCGGGGAGCTGTTTTTT
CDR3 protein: CASSLLASNTGELFF

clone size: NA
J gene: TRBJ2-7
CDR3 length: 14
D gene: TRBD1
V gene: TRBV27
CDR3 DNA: TGTGCCAGCAGCGACAGGGTGCCAACCTACGAGCAGTACTTC
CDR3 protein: CASSDRVPTYEQYF

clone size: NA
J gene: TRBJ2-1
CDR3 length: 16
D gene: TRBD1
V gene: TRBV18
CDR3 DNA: TGTGCCAGCTCCCTAGGACAGGCCCTCTCCTACAATGAGCAGTTCTTC
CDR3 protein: CASSLGQALSYNEQFF

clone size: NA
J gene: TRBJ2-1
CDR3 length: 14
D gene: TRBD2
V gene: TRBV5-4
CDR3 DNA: TGTGCCAGCAGCTTAAGGCTAGCGGTCAATGAGCAGTTCTTC
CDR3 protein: CASSLRLAVNEQFF

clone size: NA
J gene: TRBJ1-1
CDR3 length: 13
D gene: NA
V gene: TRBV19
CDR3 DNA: TGTGCCAGTAGTAGGGGGACTGTTACTGAAGCTTTCTTT
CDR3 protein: CASSRGTVTEAFF

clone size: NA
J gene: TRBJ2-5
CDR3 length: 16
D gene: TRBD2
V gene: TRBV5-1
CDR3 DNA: TGCGCCAGCAGCCTAGGGACTAGCGCGTACCAAGAGACCCAGTACTTC
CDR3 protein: CASSLGTSAYQETQYF

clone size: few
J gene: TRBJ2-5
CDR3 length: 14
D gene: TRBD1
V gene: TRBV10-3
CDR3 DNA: TGTGCCATCAGTGAGGGACAGGGGATAGAGACCCAGTACTTC
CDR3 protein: CAISEGQGIETQYF

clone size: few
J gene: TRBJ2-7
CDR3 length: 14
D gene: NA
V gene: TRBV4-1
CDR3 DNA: TGCGCCAGCAGCCACGGGACATTGGGCAGGGAGCAGTACTTC
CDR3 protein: CASSHGTLGREQYF

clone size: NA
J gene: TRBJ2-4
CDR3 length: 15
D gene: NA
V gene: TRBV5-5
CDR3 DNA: TGTGCCAGCAGCTTAAGGACACTAGCCAAAAACATTCAGTACTTC
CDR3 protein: CASSLRTLAKNIQYF

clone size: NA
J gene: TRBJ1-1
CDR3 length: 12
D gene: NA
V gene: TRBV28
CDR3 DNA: TGTGCCAGCAGTTTAGAGAGGAGTGAAGCTTTCTTT
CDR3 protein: CASSLERSEAFF

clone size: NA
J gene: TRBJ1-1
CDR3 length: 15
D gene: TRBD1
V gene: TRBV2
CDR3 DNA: TGTGCCAGCAGTCATCCGGGACAGGTGAACACTGAAGCTTTCTTT
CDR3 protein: CASSHPGQVNTEAFF

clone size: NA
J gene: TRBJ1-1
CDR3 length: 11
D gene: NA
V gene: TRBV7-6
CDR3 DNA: TGTGCCAGCAGTCCTGGGAGGGAGGCTTTCTTT
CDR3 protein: CASSPGREAFF

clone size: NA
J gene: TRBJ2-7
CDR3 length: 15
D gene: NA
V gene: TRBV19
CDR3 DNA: TGTGCCAGTAGTATAGTTGGTAGCGGCACCTACGAGCAGTACTTC
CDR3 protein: CASSIVGSGTYEQYF

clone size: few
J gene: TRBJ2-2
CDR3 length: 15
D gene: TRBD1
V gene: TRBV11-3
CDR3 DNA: TGTGCCAGCAGCGAGAGACAGGGATCCACCGGGGAGCTGTTTTTT
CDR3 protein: CASSERQGSTGELFF

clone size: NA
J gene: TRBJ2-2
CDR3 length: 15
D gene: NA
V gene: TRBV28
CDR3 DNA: TGTGCCAGCAGTTTACGGATAGGGGGGGGCGGGGAGCTGTTTTTT
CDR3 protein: CASSLRIGGGGELFF